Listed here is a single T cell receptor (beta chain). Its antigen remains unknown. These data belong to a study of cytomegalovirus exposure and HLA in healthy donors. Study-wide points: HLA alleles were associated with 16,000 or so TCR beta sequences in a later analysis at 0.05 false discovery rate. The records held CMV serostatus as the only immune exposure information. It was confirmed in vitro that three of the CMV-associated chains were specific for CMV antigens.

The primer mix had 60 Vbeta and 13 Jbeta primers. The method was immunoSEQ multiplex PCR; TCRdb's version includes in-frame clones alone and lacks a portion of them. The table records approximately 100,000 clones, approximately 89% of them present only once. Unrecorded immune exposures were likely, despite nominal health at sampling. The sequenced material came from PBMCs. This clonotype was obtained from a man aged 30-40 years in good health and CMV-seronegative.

The CDR3 is CASSQGLTITDTQYF. Written as DNA, the CDR3 is TGCGCCAGCAGCCAAGGGCTCACTATCACAGATACGCAGTATTTT. The rearrangement uses TRBV4-1 and TRBJ2-3; no clear D. The V end lost 1 base, the J end lost 2 bases, and 10 bases lay between the germline ends. The germline V gene has CDR1 MGHRA and CDR2 YSYEKL. The CDR3 totals 15 residues.